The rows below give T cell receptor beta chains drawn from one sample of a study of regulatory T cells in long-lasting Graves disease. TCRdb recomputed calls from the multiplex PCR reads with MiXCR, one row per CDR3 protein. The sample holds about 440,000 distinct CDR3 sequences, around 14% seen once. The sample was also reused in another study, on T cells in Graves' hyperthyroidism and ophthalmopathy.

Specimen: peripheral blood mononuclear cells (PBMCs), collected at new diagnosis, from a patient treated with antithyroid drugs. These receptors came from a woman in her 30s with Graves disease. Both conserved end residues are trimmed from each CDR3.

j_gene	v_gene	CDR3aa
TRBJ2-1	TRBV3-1	ASSPRAGEPYNEQF
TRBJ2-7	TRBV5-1	ASSLALGGLYEQY
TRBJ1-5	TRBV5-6	ASSSTWDSNQPQH
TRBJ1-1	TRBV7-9	ASSLSSEAF
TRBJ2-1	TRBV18	ASSPRASGSFIFNEQF
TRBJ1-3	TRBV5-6	ASSFTGTSGNTIY
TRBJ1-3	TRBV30	AWRESGNTIY
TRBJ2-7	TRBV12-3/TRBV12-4	ASSFRGNLEHEQY
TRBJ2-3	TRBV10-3	AISESPPSSGSQTDTQY
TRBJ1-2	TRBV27	ASSLKGYGYT
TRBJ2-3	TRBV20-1	SASGDFSTDTQY
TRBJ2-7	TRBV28	ASSSAGLAGGGEEQY
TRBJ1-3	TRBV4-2	ASSQDLPTSGNTIY
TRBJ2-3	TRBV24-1	ATSDASGVTDTQY
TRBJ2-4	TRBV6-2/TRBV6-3	ASSYSRGGAKNIQY
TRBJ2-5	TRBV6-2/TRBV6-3	ASSYLGQETQY
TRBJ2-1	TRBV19	ASRGRSSYNEQF
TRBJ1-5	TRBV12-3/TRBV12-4	ASSLARDQPQH
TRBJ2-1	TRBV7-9	ASSLSVGSYNEQF
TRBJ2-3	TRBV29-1	SVVGPTAGTQY
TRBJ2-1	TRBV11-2	ASSPPSLGYNEQF
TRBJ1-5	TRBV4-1	ASSQDGGQRSNQPQH
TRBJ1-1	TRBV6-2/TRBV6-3	ASARTETDEAF
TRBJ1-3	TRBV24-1	ATSEGSGNTIY
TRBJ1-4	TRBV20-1	SASGQPATNEKLF
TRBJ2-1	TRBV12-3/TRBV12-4	ASSGQATSSYNEQF
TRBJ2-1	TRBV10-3	AISREGGSYNEQF
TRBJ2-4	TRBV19	ASSMPAIAKNIQY
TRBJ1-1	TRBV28	ASSLIPGTLEAF
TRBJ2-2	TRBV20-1	SALESISNTGELF
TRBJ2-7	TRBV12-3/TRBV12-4	ASRLTGRSYEQY
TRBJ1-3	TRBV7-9	ALTGVSGNTIY
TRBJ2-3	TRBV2	ASRLTGGRTDTQY
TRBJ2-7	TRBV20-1	SAREGGRLSYEQY
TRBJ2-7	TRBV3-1	ASSQDRAYEQY
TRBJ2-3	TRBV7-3	ASSPAAETDTQY
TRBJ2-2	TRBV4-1	ASSQGRGTGETGELF
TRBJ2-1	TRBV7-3	ASSANSASPYNEQF
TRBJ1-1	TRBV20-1	SARDPGGGFTEAF
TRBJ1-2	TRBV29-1	SIPPGGGGGYT
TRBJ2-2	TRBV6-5	ASSYSGYSNTGELF
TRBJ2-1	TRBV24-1	ATTSKNEQF
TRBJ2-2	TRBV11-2	ASSLGGRLAGDPGELF
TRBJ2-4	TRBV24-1	ATVVLGNIQY
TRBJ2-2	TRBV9	ASSVGGRAAGELF
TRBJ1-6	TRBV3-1	ASRQYRGRGHSPLH
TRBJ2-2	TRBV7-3	ASTPSGVGTGELF
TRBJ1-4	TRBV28	ASRRQMEEKLF
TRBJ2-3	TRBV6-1	ASHVGGTDTQY
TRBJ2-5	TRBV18	ASSPRGPRQETQY
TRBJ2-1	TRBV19	ASSVVAWTVNEQF
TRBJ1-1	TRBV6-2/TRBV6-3	ASLGGTREAF
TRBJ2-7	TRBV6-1	ASRRARASGSYEQY
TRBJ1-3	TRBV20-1	SARGLGLSGNTIY